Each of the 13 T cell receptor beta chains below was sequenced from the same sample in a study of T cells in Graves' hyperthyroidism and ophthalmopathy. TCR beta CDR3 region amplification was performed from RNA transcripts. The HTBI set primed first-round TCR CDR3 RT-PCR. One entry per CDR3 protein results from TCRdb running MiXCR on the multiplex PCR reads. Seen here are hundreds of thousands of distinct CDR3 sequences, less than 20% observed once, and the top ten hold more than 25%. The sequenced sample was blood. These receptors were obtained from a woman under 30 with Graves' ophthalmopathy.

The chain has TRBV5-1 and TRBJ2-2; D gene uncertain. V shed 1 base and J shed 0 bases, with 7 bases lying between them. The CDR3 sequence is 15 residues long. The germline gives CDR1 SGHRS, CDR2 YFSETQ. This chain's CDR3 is CASSLSSANTGELFF. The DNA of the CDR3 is TGCGCCAGCAGCTTGTCCTCCGCGAACACCGGGGAGCTGTTTTTT.

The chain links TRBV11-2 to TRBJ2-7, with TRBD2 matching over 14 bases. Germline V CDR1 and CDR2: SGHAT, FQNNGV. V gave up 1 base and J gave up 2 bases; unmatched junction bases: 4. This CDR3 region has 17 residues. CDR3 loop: CASSLVGTSGSTYEQYF. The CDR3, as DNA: TGTGCCAGCAGCTTAGTCGGGACTAGCGGGAGTACCTACGAGCAGTACTTC.

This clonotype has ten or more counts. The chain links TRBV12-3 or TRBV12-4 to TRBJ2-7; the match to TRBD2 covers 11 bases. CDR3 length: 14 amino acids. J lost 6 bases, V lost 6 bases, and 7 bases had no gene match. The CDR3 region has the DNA TGTGCCAGCAGAGGGACTAGCGGTGATGGCGAGCAGTACTTC. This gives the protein CASRGTSGDGEQYF.

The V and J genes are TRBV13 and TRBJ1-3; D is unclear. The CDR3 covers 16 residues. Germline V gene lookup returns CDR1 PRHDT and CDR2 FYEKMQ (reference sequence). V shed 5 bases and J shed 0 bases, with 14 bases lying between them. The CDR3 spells CASSSFAQSSGNTIYF. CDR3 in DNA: TGTGCCAGCAGCAGCTTCGCTCAATCCTCTGGAAACACCATATATTTT.

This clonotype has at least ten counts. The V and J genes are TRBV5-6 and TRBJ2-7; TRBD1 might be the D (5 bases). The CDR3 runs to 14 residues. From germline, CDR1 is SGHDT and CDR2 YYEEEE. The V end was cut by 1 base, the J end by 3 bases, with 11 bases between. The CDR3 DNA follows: TGTGCCAGCAGCTTGAGGGCAGGGATCTACGAGCAGTACTTC. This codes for CASSLRAGIYEQYF. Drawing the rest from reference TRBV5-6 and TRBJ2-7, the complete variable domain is DAGVTQSPTHLIKTRGQQVTLRCSPKSGHDTVSWYQQALGQGPQFIFQYYEEEERQRGNFPDRFSGHQFPNYSSELNVNALLLGDSALYLCASSLRAGIYEQYFGPGTRLTVT.

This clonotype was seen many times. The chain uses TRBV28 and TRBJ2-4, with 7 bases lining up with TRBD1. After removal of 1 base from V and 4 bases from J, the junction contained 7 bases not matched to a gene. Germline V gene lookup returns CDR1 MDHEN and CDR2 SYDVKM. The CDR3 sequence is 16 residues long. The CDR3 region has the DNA TGTGCCAGCAGTTTATCTGGGGACAGACTAAAAAACATTCAGTACTTC. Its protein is CASSLSGDRLKNIQYF.

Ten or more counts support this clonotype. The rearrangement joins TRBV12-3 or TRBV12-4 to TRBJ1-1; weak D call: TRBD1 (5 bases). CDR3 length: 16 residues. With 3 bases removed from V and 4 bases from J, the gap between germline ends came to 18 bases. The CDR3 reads CASSFGQGGSGTEAFF. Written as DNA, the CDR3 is TGTGCCAGCAGTTTCGGCCAGGGCGGTAGTGGCACTGAAGCTTTCTTT.

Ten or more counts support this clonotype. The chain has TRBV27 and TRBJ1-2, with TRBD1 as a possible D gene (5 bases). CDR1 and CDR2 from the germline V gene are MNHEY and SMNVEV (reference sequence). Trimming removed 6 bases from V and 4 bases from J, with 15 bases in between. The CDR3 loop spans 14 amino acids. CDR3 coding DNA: TGTGCCAGCAGCGGGACGCGGGACGGCTATGGCTACACCTTC. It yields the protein CASSGTRDGYGYTF.

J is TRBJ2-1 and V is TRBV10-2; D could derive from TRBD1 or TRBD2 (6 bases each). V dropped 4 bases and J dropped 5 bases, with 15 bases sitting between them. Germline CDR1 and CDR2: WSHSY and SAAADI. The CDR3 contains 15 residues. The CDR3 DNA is TGCGCCAGCAGTGGCGTAGGTAGGGGGGACAATGAGCAGTTCTTC. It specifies CASSGVGRGDNEQFF.

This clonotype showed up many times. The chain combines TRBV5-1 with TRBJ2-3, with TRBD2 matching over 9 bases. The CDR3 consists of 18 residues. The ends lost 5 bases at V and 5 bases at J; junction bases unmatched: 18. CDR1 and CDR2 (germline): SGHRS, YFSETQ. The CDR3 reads CASRTTAWPSGNQDTQYF. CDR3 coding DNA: TGCGCCAGCAGGACGACGGCATGGCCTAGCGGGAACCAAGATACGCAGTATTTT. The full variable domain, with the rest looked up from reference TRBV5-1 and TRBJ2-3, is KAGVTQTPRYLIKTRGQQVTLSCSPISGHRSVSWYQQTPGQGLQFLFEYFSETQRNKGNFPGRFSGRQFSNSRSEMNVSTLELGDSALYLCASRTTAWPSGNQDTQYFGPGTRLTVL.

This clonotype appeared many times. The CDR3 sequence is CATSRDSTGTEAFF. The CDR3 coding sequence is TGTGCCACCAGCAGAGATTCGACGGGCACTGAAGCTTTCTTT. The V call is TRBV15, the J call TRBJ1-1; D uncertain. The CDR3 runs to 14 residues. V was trimmed by 0 bases and J by 4 bases, leaving 9 bases between them. The V gene's germline CDR1 is LNHNV and CDR2 YYDKDF (reference sequence). Drawing the rest from reference TRBV15 and TRBJ1-1, the complete variable domain is DAMVIQNPRYQVTQFGKPVTLSCSQTLNHNVMYWYQQKSSQAPKLLFHYYDKDFNNEADTPDNFQSRRPNTSFCFLDIRSPGLGDTAMYLCATSRDSTGTEAFFGQGTRLTVV.

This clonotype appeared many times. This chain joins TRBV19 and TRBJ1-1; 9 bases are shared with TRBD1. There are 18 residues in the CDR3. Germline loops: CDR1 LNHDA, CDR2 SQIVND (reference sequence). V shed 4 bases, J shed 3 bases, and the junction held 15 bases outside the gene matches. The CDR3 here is CASSKQLRDRVVDTEAFF. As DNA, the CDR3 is TGTGCCAGTAGTAAACAACTCCGGGACAGGGTAGTCGACACTGAAGCTTTCTTT.

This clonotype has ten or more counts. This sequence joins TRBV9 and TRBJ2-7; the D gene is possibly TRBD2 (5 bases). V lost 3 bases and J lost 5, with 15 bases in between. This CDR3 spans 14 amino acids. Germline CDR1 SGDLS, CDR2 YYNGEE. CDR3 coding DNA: TGTGCCAGCAGCGCCCAACCGACGGGGAACGAGCAGTACTTC. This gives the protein CASSAQPTGNEQYF.